This entry features one T cell receptor beta chain sequence. Authors' analysis steps: Reference gene primer amplification in the assay estimated nucleated cell counts. The assay was immunoSEQ multiplex PCR, and TCRdb's table has in-frame clones only and misses some. For V, J and clone size, that table is used; D and trimming come from the DNA. The sample contains a few hundred thousand clones, roughly 80% of which appear only once. The sample is drawn from a study of blood T cell repertoires in COVID-19. Study-level background: The cDNA or gDNA used as material had been derived from T cells, B-cell-depleted T cells, or PBMCs.

Trimming at V came to 4 bases and at J to 7 bases, leaving 10 bases not matched to a gene. The CDR3 length is 16 residues. The germline V gene has CDR1 SQVTM and CDR2 ANQGSEA. The V call is TRBV29-1, the J call TRBJ2-1, with TRBD2 matching over 13 bases. Sequencing was done on a sample of peripheral blood. The clonotype was recovered from a woman aged 50 to 60 with active or convalescent COVID-19. The CDR3 region has the DNA TGCAGCGTTGGCACTAGCGGGAGGGTCAAGAGGAATGAGCAGTTCTTC. The encoded protein is CSVGTSGRVKRNEQFF.